This TCR beta chain was captured in a study of blood T cell repertoires in COVID-19. On the study more broadly: Both acute and convalescent COVID-19 samples were obtained from the United States, Italy and Spain. T cells, B-cell-depleted T cells, or PBMCs supplied cDNA or gDNA.

Authors' processing steps: Amplification with reference gene primers provided the estimates of nucleated cell counts. Sequenced by immunoSEQ multiplex PCR; TCRdb stores in-frame clones only, minus some. V and J calls plus clone size are reproduced from that table; the DNA served to infer D and trimming. The data show 35,000 to 50,000 clones, with over 70% seen just once and about a quarter held by the top ten. The CDR3 is 16 amino acids. Per the germline V gene, CDR1 is LNHDA and CDR2 is SQIVND (reference sequence). The J segment lost 6 bases and the V segment lost 6 bases, leaving 8 bases of the junction unmatched.

Specimen: peripheral blood. This TCR was recovered from a woman aged 60-70 years with acute or convalescent COVID-19. V and J are TRBV19 and TRBJ2-1; 13 nucleotides agree with TRBD2. The DNA for the CDR3 is TGTGCCAGTAGGCGGACTAGCGGGGGTCTCGGCAATGAGCAGTTCTTC. Translated: CASRRTSGGLGNEQFF. The variable domain in full, with the rest retrieved from reference TRBV19 and TRBJ2-1, is DGGITQSPKYLFRKEGQNVTLSCEQNLNHDAMYWYRQDPGQGLRLIYYSQIVNDFQKGDIAEGYSVSREKKESFPLTVTSAQKNPTAFYLCASRRTSGGLGNEQFFGPGTRLTVL.